The next 4 T cell receptor beta chains were all read from a single sample in a study of T cells in Graves' hyperthyroidism and ophthalmopathy. There were TCR beta CDR3 regions amplified from RNA transcripts. Initially, a first-round RT-PCR of the TCR CDR3 employed the HTBI primer set. TCRdb redid the calling of the multiplex PCR reads with MiXCR, one entry per CDR3 protein. This table holds about 600,000 distinct CDR3 sequences, about 16% found once. The sample consisted of blood. These receptors were obtained from a woman between 35 and 50 years old with Graves' ophthalmopathy.

This clonotype has more than one count but fewer than ten. The chain employs TRBV12-3 or TRBV12-4 and TRBJ1-5, with a possible D match to TRBD1 (5 bases). V gave up 3 bases and J gave up 7 bases, with 7 bases separating them. This CDR3 has 12 residues. DNA of the CDR3: TGTGCCAGCAGTTTGGGGCCCCAGCCCCAGCATTTT. It encodes CASSLGPQPQHF.

The table lists this clonotype with many counts. This chain links TRBV7-9 with TRBJ2-7, with D perhaps matching TRBD2 (5 bases). The V gene lost 4 bases and the J gene lost 7 bases, with 11 bases spanning the gap. Germline V gene lookup returns CDR1 SEHNR and CDR2 FQNEAQ (reference sequence). The CDR3 covers 12 residues. The CDR3 loop is CASSSSGWEQYF. The CDR3 region has the DNA TGTGCCAGCAGCTCATCGGGGTGGGAGCAGTACTTC.

This clonotype was recorded many times. The chain carries TRBV2 and TRBJ2-7, with TRBD2 matching 9 bases. This CDR3 has 14 amino acids. Germline V lookup: CDR1 SNHLY, CDR2 FYNNEI. Unmatched junction bases numbered 4, after V lost 4 bases and J lost 3 bases. The CDR3 region has the DNA TGTGCCAGCAGTGGACTAGCGGTGATCTACGAGCAGTACTTC. Its translation is CASSGLAVIYEQYF. Variable domain in full (rest from reference TRBV2 and TRBJ2-7): EPEVTQTPSHQVTQMGQEVILRCVPISNHLYFYWYRQILGQKVEFLVSFYNNEISEKSEIFDDQFSVERPDGSNFTLKIRSTKLEDSAMYFCASSGLAVIYEQYFGPGTRLTVT.

This clonotype came up many times. This sequence joins TRBV7-9 and TRBJ2-1; a possible D gene is TRBD2 (6 bases). Germline CDR1 and CDR2: SEHNR and FQNEAQ (reference sequence). With 6 bases removed from V and 6 bases from J, the gap between germline ends came to 9 bases. CDR3 size: 12 residues. CDR3 coding DNA: TGTGCCAGCAGTCCACTAGCCAATGAGCAGTTCTTC. Residues: CASSPLANEQFF.